This TCR beta chain was documented in a study of T cells in Graves' hyperthyroidism and ophthalmopathy (dated by TCRdb to the late 2010s). The study in broad terms: Peripheral blood samples were taken at initial diagnosis, before any treatment was given. Whether ophthalmopathy could be predicted prospectively was tested in an independent validation cohort made up of about 18 hyperthyroidism patients plus 17 patients who later progressed to ophthalmopathy. A discovery cohort of about a hundred patients, 43 with Graves' ophthalmopathy and under 60 with stable Graves' hyperthyroidism, was used to find distinguishing TCR V-J signatures. The paper reports TCR Vbeta CDR3 sequencing of roughly 140 peripheral blood samples: 40 to 45 ophthalmopathy, around 80 hyperthyroidism and 17 progressor patients. The study also compared thyroid tissue and blood T-cell repertoires from more than five Graves' hyperthyroidism patients. Following sampling, methimazole starting at 30 mg daily was given to hyperthyroidism patients, and high-dose intravenous methylprednisolone was given to ophthalmopathy patients. The 90 to 100 discovery patients were randomly divided into training and test sets at a 7:3 ratio.

Moderately to severely active disease, a Clinical Activity Score of at least 3, a NOSPECS grade of at least 4, and a duration under 3 months were present in ophthalmopathy patients. The study excluded patients with uncontrolled infections, other autoimmune diseases, pregnancy or lactation. Diagnoses were based on clinical symptoms, serum thyroxine and TRAb, thyroid ultrasound and orbital computed tomography. PBMCs were separated from 10 ml of fresh peripheral blood using Ficoll-Paque density gradient centrifugation. Trizol reagent was used to extract total RNA, and RNA quality was then checked on an Agilent 2100 Bioanalyzer. Here is what the overall study found, with its caveats: Blood samples also contained most of the expanded thyroid clonotypes (frequency above 0.001), which suggests that blood repertoires may reflect thyroid immune responses. No statistical method was used to fix the sample size in advance, and group allocation was not hidden from the investigators. In validation, progression to ophthalmopathy was predicted by the model with nearly 71% sensitivity and 72% to 85% specificity, a median of around 6.5 months before onset. Ophthalmopathy was separated from stable hyperthyroidism by a 13 V-J signature model, with over 85% sensitivity and about 81% specificity obtained in cross-validation and 80%/75% obtained in testing.

The TCR beta CDR3 regions were amplified from the RNA transcripts. The TCR CDR3 was subjected to a first round of RT-PCR using the HTBI primer set and the Qiagen OneStep RT-PCR kit. Libraries were constructed in a second round of multiplex PCR, after which size selection and purification were carried out. Paired-end sequencing of the libraries was performed with 100 bp reads on an Illumina HiSeq2000. Per the original workflow: SOAPnuke was used to process the raw data, removing reads that contained adapters or uncalled bases, had a mean Phred below 15, or lacked an exact match to the constant primer or identifier. High-quality paired reads were merged using COPE v1.2.5, and each unique nucleotide sequence was defined as a clonotype. Clonotypes were aligned to IMGT TRBV, TRBD and TRBJ reference segments using MiTCR v1.1. The analysis included only V-J combinations with a frequency above 0.0001, which together covered more than 99% of the repertoires. The TCS score was defined as F50 (clonal expansion) divided by E x V (chaos), with BLOSUM62-based TCRdist calculated between CDR3 peptides within each V-J. Welch's t-statistics and random forest reduced fewer than 600 V-J features to about 12, which were used in a naive Bayes classifier (R e1071). TCRdb's own reprocessing of the public reads used fastp at Q25 and MiXCR and kept productive beta chains. Rows with a matching CDR3 protein are joined into one entry that keeps the most common DNA and genes. These V and J calls originate from TCRdb's pipeline instead of the authors' own analysis. The sample table lists about 300,000 distinct CDR3 sequences, roughly 18% of them with a count of one. About 35% of the sample goes to the ten largest clones.

To note about this clonotype: There is no known antigen for this receptor. Per-nucleotide qualities are absent, and no much larger clonotype sits a single base away.

The CDR3 starts with the cysteine, ends with the phenylalanine, and has 15 residues. Only the CDR3 region is kept as DNA, spanning 45 bases read in frame from base 1. From a lookup of the germline V gene, CDR1 and CDR2 are SGHRS and YFSETQ. V trim: 1 base; J trim: 2 bases; unmatched bases: 3. Sequencing input: blood. Here the chain combines TRBV5-1 and TRBJ2-7, with 10 junctional bases fitting TRBD1. The TCR was taken from a man between 50 and 59 years old with Graves' ophthalmopathy. CDR3 reads: CASSLTGQGAYEQYF. The sequenced DNA: TGCGCCAGCAGCTTGACAGGACAGGGGGCCTACGAGCAGTACTTC.